The rows below give T cell receptor beta chains drawn from one sample of a study of cytomegalovirus exposure and HLA in healthy donors. Profiled with immunoSEQ multiplex PCR; TCRdb holds only in-frame clones, not every one. The table lists some 140,000 clones, about four fifths of them singletons. Input material: PBMCs. The receptors shown here come from a man younger than 45 in good health. The CDR3 runs from the conserved cysteine through the conserved F or W. A D gene is named only where the DNA matches it firmly. Size tells how often a clone was seen (once, few, many) or the class of an expanded clone, and some rows leave it out.

>.|.|TRBV10-2|TRBJ2-1
CASGTTGEQFF
TGCGCCAGCGGTACGACTGGTGAGCAGTTCTTC
>TRBD1|many|TRBV6-5|TRBJ1-1
CATGQGAFF
TGTGCCACGGGACAGGGAGCTTTCTTT
>TRBD1|.|TRBV4-3|TRBJ2-7
CASSQPKTGGSYEQYF
TGCGCCAGCAGCCAACCCAAGACAGGGGGATCCTACGAGCAGTACTTC
>TRBD2|.|TRBV4-3|TRBJ2-3
CASSQEPFSGRSDTQYF
TGCGCCAGCAGCCAAGAGCCCTTTAGCGGGAGATCAGATACGCAGTATTTT
>.|.|TRBV21-1|TRBJ2-7
CASSKAFSDRGREQYF
TGTGCCAGCAGCAAAGCCTTCTCGGACAGGGGGCGAGAGCAGTACTTC
>.|.|TRBV6-5|TRBJ2-7
CASSYRGAGRYEQYF
TGTGCCAGCAGTTACCGCGGGGCGGGTAGGTACGAGCAGTACTTC
>TRBD2|.|TRBV28|TRBJ2-1
CASREGTSGRGSYNEQFF
TGTGCCAGCAGGGAGGGGACTAGCGGGAGGGGTTCCTACAATGAGCAGTTCTTC
>.|.|TRBV7-3|TRBJ2-7
CASSQSSGGTYEQYF
TGTGCCAGCAGCCAATCGTCTGGCGGGACCTACGAGCAGTACTTC
>.|.|TRBV7-3|TRBJ2-1
CASSPSTRDEQFF
TGTGCCAGCAGCCCATCGACTAGGGATGAGCAGTTCTTC
>TRBD2|.|TRBV11-3|TRBJ2-7
CASSFPLAGVMGEQYF
TGTGCCAGCAGCTTTCCTCTAGCGGGAGTAATGGGGGAGCAGTACTTC
>.|.|TRBV27|TRBJ2-3
CASRRGTLSTDTQYF
TGTGCCAGCAGACGCGGGACCCTTAGCACAGATACGCAGTATTTT
>.|few|TRBV30|TRBJ1-1
CAWSTGASWMNTEAFF
TGTGCCTGGAGTACAGGCGCGTCCTGGATGAACACTGAAGCTTTCTTT
>TRBD1|.|TRBV27|TRBJ2-7
CASSLYRGVYEQYF
TGTGCCAGCAGTTTATACAGGGGGGTCTACGAGCAGTACTTC
>.|.|TRBV28|TRBJ1-5
CASSLIRGQPQHF
TGTGCCAGCAGCCTCATAAGGGGTCAGCCCCAGCATTTT
>TRBD1|.|TRBV25-1|TRBJ2-3
CASNPTGRTDTQYF
TGTGCCAGCAACCCGACAGGGCGCACAGATACGCAGTATTTT
>TRBD1|once|TRBV7-2|TRBJ2-7
CASSLTQGVSYEQYF
TGTGCCAGCAGCTTAACCCAGGGGGTCTCCTACGAGCAGTACTTC
>.|once|TRBV5-1|TRBJ2-7
CASSLAIAYEQYF
TGCGCCAGCAGCTTGGCTATAGCTTACGAGCAGTACTTC
>TRBD2|once|TRBV11-3|TRBJ2-7
CASSSGTSGNPYEQYF
TGTGCCAGCAGCTCCGGGACTAGCGGGAACCCCTACGAGCAGTACTTC
>TRBD2|once|TRBV13|TRBJ2-7
CASSFRGVRYEQYF
TGTGCCAGCAGCTTTCGGGGGGTTCGCTACGAGCAGTACTTC
>.|.|TRBV5-8|TRBJ2-5
CASSGGPFEETQYF
TGTGCCAGCAGCGGGGGCCCTTTCGAAGAGACCCAGTACTTC
>.|.|TRBV28|TRBJ1-1
CAGRGATNTEAFF
TGTGCCGGCAGGGGCGCGACGAACACTGAAGCTTTCTTT
>.|.|TRBV25-1|TRBJ2-7
CASSEESEGQYF
TGTGCCAGCAGTGAAGAATCGGAGGGGCAGTACTTC
>TRBD1|.|TRBV28|TRBJ1-1
CASSSPGQGNTEAFF
TGTGCCAGCAGTTCCCCGGGACAGGGGAACACTGAAGCTTTCTTT
>TRBD1|.|TRBV27|TRBJ1-5
CASRTGLSNQPQHF
TGTGCCAGCCGGACAGGGCTCTCCAATCAGCCCCAGCATTTT
>.|.|TRBV13|TRBJ2-5
CASSLVAVQETQYF
TGTGCCAGCAGCTTAGTCGCAGTCCAAGAGACCCAGTACTTC
>TRBD1|.|TRBV28|TRBJ2-7
CASSSGQGEEQYF
TGTGCCAGCAGTTCGGGACAGGGGGAAGAGCAGTACTTC
>.|.|TRBV7-9|TRBJ2-1
CASSPELYNEQFF
TGTGCCAGCAGCCCTGAGCTCTACAATGAGCAGTTCTTC
>TRBD1|.|TRBV10-2|TRBJ2-6
CASGQGNPSGANVLTF
TGCGCCAGCGGACAGGGGAACCCCTCTGGGGCCAACGTCCTGACTTTC
>TRBD2|.|TRBV5-1|TRBJ2-4
CASSSAGTSVTKNIQYF
TGCGCCAGCAGCTCAGCCGGGACTAGCGTAACCAAAAACATTCAGTACTTC
>TRBD2|once|TRBV5-1|TRBJ2-2
CASSLALAGGPLNTGELFF
TGCGCCAGCAGCTTGGCACTAGCGGGAGGCCCCCTGAACACCGGGGAGCTGTTTTTT
>TRBD1|.|TRBV27|TRBJ2-7
CASRGGGTGVYEQYF
TGTGCCAGCAGGGGTGGAGGGACAGGAGTCTACGAGCAGTACTTC
>.|.|TRBV19|TRBJ1-5
CASRRTEVQPQHF
TGTGCCAGTAGAAGGACAGAAGTTCAGCCCCAGCATTTT
>TRBD2|.|TRBV9|TRBJ2-3
CASSVLLAGGSDTQYF
TGTGCCAGCAGCGTATTGTTAGCGGGAGGATCAGATACGCAGTATTTT
>TRBD1|few|TRBV11-2|TRBJ1-2
CASMNLTGGGYGYTF
TGTGCCAGCATGAACCTGACAGGGGGTGGCTATGGCTACACCTTC
>TRBD1|.|TRBV4-1|TRBJ1-4
CASSQDVDRGGATNEKLFF
TGCGCCAGCAGCCAGGATGTCGACAGGGGAGGGGCAACTAATGAAAAACTGTTTTTT